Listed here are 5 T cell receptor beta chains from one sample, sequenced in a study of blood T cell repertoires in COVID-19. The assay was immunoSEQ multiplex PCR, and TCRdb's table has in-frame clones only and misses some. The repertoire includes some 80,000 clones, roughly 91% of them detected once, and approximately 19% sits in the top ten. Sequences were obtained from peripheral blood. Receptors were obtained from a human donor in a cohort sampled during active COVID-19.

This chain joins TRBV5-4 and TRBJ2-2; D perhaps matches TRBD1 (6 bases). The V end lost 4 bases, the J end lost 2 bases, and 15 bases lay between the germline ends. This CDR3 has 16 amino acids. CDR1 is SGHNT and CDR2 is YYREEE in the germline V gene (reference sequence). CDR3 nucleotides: TGTGCCAGCAGCCAATCGACAGGAGCCAACACCGGGGAGCTGTTTTTT. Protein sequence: CASSQSTGANTGELFF.

CDR3 DNA: TGTGCCAGCAGCTTAGACAGCTATGGCTACACCTTC. Residues: CASSLDSYGYTF. The chain couples TRBV7-2 to TRBJ1-2; D is unresolved. V lost 1 base and J lost 4, with 4 bases in between. The CDR3 loop spans 12 amino acids. CDR1 SGHTA and CDR2 FQGNSA come from the germline V gene.

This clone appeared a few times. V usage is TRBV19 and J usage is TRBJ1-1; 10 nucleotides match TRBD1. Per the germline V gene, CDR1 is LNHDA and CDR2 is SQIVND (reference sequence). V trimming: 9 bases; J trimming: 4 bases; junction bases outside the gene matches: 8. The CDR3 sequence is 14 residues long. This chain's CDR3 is CASSGQGMSTEAFF. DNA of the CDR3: TGTGCCAGCTCGGGACAGGGGATGAGCACTGAAGCTTTCTTT.

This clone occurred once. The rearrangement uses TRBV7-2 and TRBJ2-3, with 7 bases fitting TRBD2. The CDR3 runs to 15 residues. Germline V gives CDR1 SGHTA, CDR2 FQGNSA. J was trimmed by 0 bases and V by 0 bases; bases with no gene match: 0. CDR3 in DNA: TGTGCCAGCAGCTTAGCGGGAGGGAGCACAGATACGCAGTATTTT. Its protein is CASSLAGGSTDTQYF.

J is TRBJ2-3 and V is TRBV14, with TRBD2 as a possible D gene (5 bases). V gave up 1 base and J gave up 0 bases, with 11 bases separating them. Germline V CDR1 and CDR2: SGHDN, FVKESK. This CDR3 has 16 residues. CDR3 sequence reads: CASSQVIATSTDTQYF. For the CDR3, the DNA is TGTGCCAGCAGCCAAGTTATAGCGACTAGCACAGATACGCAGTATTTT.